These T cell receptor beta chains were read from a single sample in a study of CD8 T cells in ankylosing spondylitis. TCRdb reprocessed the 5' RACE reads with MiXCR, giving one entry per CDR3 protein. The sample lists fewer than 250,000 distinct CDR3 sequences; roughly 24% were seen once. Sequencing was performed on blood, either unsorted or a sorted T cell fraction (not recorded which). All receptors derive from a male donor with ankylosing spondylitis or in good health (not recorded which). Both conserved end residues are part of each CDR3. D genes are given only for firm matches. The size entry is marked missing in some rows and otherwise reads once, few, many or a size class.

CDR3aa | CDR3nt | abundance | d_gene | j_gene | v_gene
CASRWGTDSNQPQHF | TGTGCCAGCAGATGGGGGACAGATAGCAATCAGCCCCAGCATTTT | many | TRBD1 | TRBJ1-5 | TRBV12-3/TRBV12-4
CSATIAFNTGELFF | TGCAGTGCTACGATAGCGTTTAACACCGGGGAGCTGTTTTTT | many | - | TRBJ2-2 | TRBV20-1
CASSTGGLAGVDTQYF | TGTGCCAGCAGCACCGGAGGGCTAGCGGGAGTAGATACGCAGTATTTT | - | TRBD2 | TRBJ2-3 | TRBV7-3
CSTKRWEDEQFF | TGCAGCACGAAGAGGTGGGAGGATGAGCAGTTCTTC | many | - | TRBJ2-1 | TRBV29-1
CASSFSYSADYNEQFF | TGTGCCAGCAGCTTCTCCTACAGCGCCGACTACAATGAGCAGTTCTTC | many | - | TRBJ2-1 | TRBV6-5
CASSLASRGPYEQYF | TGTGCCAGCAGTTTAGCGTCCAGGGGGCCCTACGAGCAGTACTTC | - | TRBD1 | TRBJ2-7 | TRBV12-3/TRBV12-4
CASSRVAGGAANEQFF | TGCGCCAGCAGCCGAGTAGCGGGGGGGGCAGCAAATGAGCAGTTCTTC | - | TRBD2 | TRBJ2-1 | TRBV4-3
CASTVWANEQFF | TGTGCCAGCACGGTTTGGGCTAATGAGCAGTTCTTC | many | - | TRBJ2-1 | TRBV6-1
CSASRTSGTYEQYF | TGCAGTGCTAGTAGGACTAGCGGGACCTACGAGCAGTACTTC | - | TRBD2 | TRBJ2-7 | TRBV20-1
CASTRGEGEQYF | TGTGCCAGCACACGGGGGGAGGGCGAGCAGTACTTC | - | TRBD2 | TRBJ2-7 | TRBV6-5
CAISDSLNTEAFF | TGTGCCATCAGTGACAGCTTGAACACTGAAGCTTTCTTT | few | - | TRBJ1-1 | TRBV10-3
CASTFPLAGRTDTQYF | TGTGCCAGCACCTTTCCCTTAGCGGGCCGCACAGATACGCAGTATTTT | - | TRBD2 | TRBJ2-3 | TRBV7-9
CASSPTAGGATDTQYF | TGTGCCAGCAGCCCTACAGCGGGAGGTGCCACAGATACGCAGTATTTT | many | TRBD2 | TRBJ2-3 | TRBV4-2
CAIRSWDTQYF | TGTGCCATCAGGTCTTGGGATACGCAGTATTTT | few | - | TRBJ2-3 | TRBV10-3
CASSRPARSYNEQFF | TGTGCCAGCTCACGACCTGCTAGGTCCTACAATGAGCAGTTCTTC | many | - | TRBJ2-1 | TRBV18
CSARSGTYSPYEQYF | TGCAGTGCTAGAAGCGGGACGTATAGTCCCTACGAGCAGTACTTC | - | TRBD2 | TRBJ2-7 | TRBV20-1
CSAYQGDGEKLFF | TGCAGTGCGTATCAGGGGGATGGTGAAAAACTGTTTTTT | many | TRBD1 | TRBJ1-4 | TRBV20-1
CSVEGGAKTQYF | TGCAGCGTTGAAGGGGGGGCGAAGACCCAGTACTTC | - | - | TRBJ2-5 | TRBV29-1
CASSLRQGDTEAFF | TGCGCCAGCAGCTTACGACAGGGAGACACTGAAGCTTTCTTT | many | TRBD1 | TRBJ1-1 | TRBV5-1
CASRDTSGPTDTQYF | TGTGCCAGCAGGGACACTAGCGGGCCAACAGATACGCAGTATTTT | many | TRBD2 | TRBJ2-3 | TRBV12-3/TRBV12-4
CASSPPPGERELFF | TGCGCCAGCAGCCCCCCTCCGGGGGAGAGGGAGCTGTTTTTT | many | - | TRBJ2-2 | TRBV4-1
CASSFDRGAYNEQFF | TGTGCCAGCAGCTTTGACAGGGGTGCCTACAATGAGCAGTTCTTC | - | TRBD1 | TRBJ2-1 | TRBV7-2
CASSARTSGSTDTQYF | TGTGCCAGCAGCGCACGGACTAGCGGGAGCACAGATACGCAGTATTTT | - | TRBD2 | TRBJ2-3 | TRBV7-2
CSASREAGGTQYF | TGCAGTGCTAGTCGGGAGGCAGGTGGGACCCAGTACTTC | few | TRBD2 | TRBJ2-5 | TRBV20-1
CASSGDWFNEQFF | TGTGCCAGCAGCGGAGACTGGTTTAATGAGCAGTTCTTC | - | - | TRBJ2-1 | TRBV9
CASSQDLSQPQHF | TGCGCCAGCAGCCAAGATTTGAGTCAGCCCCAGCATTTT | many | - | TRBJ1-5 | TRBV4-3
CASSQTSGLSYNEQFF | TGTGCCAGCAGTCAGACTAGCGGCCTCTCCTACAATGAGCAGTTCTTC | - | TRBD2 | TRBJ2-1 | TRBV12-3/TRBV12-4
CASSSRDSLNQPQHF | TGTGCCAGCAGCTCCCGGGACAGCCTCAATCAGCCCCAGCATTTT | many | TRBD1 | TRBJ1-5 | TRBV7-6
CASRPGGTVYEQYF | TGCGCCAGCAGACCTGGAGGGACGGTCTACGAGCAGTACTTC | - | - | TRBJ2-7 | TRBV5-1
CASSPKDSHGYTF | TGCGCCAGCAGCCCGAAGGACAGCCATGGCTACACCTTC | - | - | TRBJ1-2 | TRBV4-3
CSAREGLLDQPQHF | TGCAGTGCTAGAGAGGGTTTACTAGATCAGCCCCAGCATTTT | few | - | TRBJ1-5 | TRBV20-1
CSAPRAGYTNTEAFF | TGCAGTGCCCCCAGGGCAGGGTACACGAACACTGAAGCTTTCTTT | - | - | TRBJ1-1 | TRBV20-1
CASSRFVTGSSNNEQFF | TGTGCCAGCAGCCGATTCGTGACAGGGTCATCAAACAATGAGCAGTTCTTC | many | TRBD1 | TRBJ2-1 | TRBV14
CSARGGGTSTDTQYF | TGCAGTGCTAGAGGAGGCGGGACAAGCACAGATACGCAGTATTTT | - | - | TRBJ2-3 | TRBV20-1
CSPGRSTDTQYF | TGCAGCCCGGGACGTAGCACAGATACGCAGTATTTT | many | - | TRBJ2-3 | TRBV20-1
CASSLLAGVGEQFF | TGCGCCAGCAGCTTGCTAGCGGGAGTTGGTGAGCAGTTCTTC | many | TRBD2 | TRBJ2-1 | TRBV5-1
CASSVQGHNEQFF | TGTGCCAGCAGTGTCCAAGGCCACAATGAGCAGTTCTTC | many | - | TRBJ2-1 | TRBV6-1
CATSRDPGLAYNEQFF | TGTGCCACCAGCAGAGACCCGGGACTAGCATACAATGAGCAGTTCTTC | many | TRBD2 | TRBJ2-1 | TRBV15
CASSFGFSTRWNTGELFF | TGTGCCAGCAGTTTCGGTTTTTCAACTCGTTGGAACACCGGGGAGCTGTTTTTT | many | - | TRBJ2-2 | TRBV12-3/TRBV12-4
CASSQVETQYF | TGTGCCAGCAGCCAAGTAGAGACCCAGTACTTC | few | - | TRBJ2-5 | TRBV3-1
CSVLRDSTDTQYF | TGCAGCGTTCTGAGGGACTCCACAGATACGCAGTATTTT | many | - | TRBJ2-3 | TRBV29-1
CSVAQGSDQPQHF | TGCAGCGTCGCACAGGGCTCCGATCAGCCCCAGCATTTT | few | - | TRBJ1-5 | TRBV29-1
CASSHRSTYEQYF | TGTGCCAGCAGCCACAGGTCAACCTACGAGCAGTACTTC | many | - | TRBJ2-7 | TRBV3-1
CASSFEPGLAGDTQYF | TGTGCCAGCAGTTTTGAGCCAGGGCTAGCGGGGGATACGCAGTATTTT | - | TRBD2 | TRBJ2-3 | TRBV12-3/TRBV12-4
CASSRRTSGSYEQFF | TGTGCCAGCAGCCGTCGGACTAGCGGGAGCTATGAGCAGTTCTTC | few | TRBD2 | TRBJ2-1 | TRBV7-2
CSARRQGTAGYEQYF | TGCAGTGCTAGGCGCCAGGGGACCGCGGGATACGAGCAGTACTTC | few | - | TRBJ2-7 | TRBV20-1
CASSFSPGAGGAETQYF | TGCGCCAGCAGCTTCTCACCAGGGGCAGGGGGTGCTGAGACCCAGTACTTC | - | TRBD1 | TRBJ2-5 | TRBV5-1
CSAGRGGANTGELFF | TGCAGCGCCGGCCGCGGCGGAGCGAACACCGGGGAGCTGTTTTTT | many | - | TRBJ2-2 | TRBV29-1
CSAILLGSNEKLFF | TGCAGCGCCATTCTCTTGGGATCTAATGAAAAACTGTTTTTT | many | - | TRBJ1-4 | TRBV29-1
CSARVGTSTDTQYF | TGCAGTGCTAGAGTTGGTACTAGCACAGATACGCAGTATTTT | many | - | TRBJ2-3 | TRBV20-1
CATSRDPGIPLHF | TGTGCCACCAGCAGAGATCCCGGGATTCCCCTCCACTTT | - | - | TRBJ1-6 | TRBV15
CASSFLAATGELFF | TGTGCCAGCAGCTTCTTAGCTGCCACCGGGGAGCTGTTTTTT | - | - | TRBJ2-2 | TRBV7-2
CSASPSGTMNTEAFF | TGCAGTGCTAGCCCTTCTGGCACCATGAACACTGAAGCTTTCTTT | once | - | TRBJ1-1 | TRBV20-1